The clone carrying this T cell receptor beta chain was counted ten times or more. Its specificity is not known. With 10-nucleotide random UMIs, 5'RACE was used to make the cDNA. TCRdb independently ran MiXCR on the 5' RACE reads; one entry per CDR3 protein. This sample yields roughly 70,000 distinct CDR3 sequences, of which 4% to 6% are seen a single time; 2.5% to 3% belongs to the top ten. The record originates from a study of neurological immune-mediated disorders. Regarding the study as a whole: None of the CDR3 amino acid sequences in expanded clones turned up in more than one subject, which points to private repertoires in all groups.

This CDR3 is 15 amino acids long. V was pared by 1 base and J by 5 bases, with 10 bases of the junction left unmatched. Per the germline V gene, CDR1 is DFQATT and CDR2 is SNEGSKA (reference sequence). This chain connects TRBV20-1 to TRBJ1-1, with 7 bases that match TRBD1. Sequenced: PBMCs. This TCR was recovered from a young woman with multiple sclerosis. CDR3 loop: CSARARDRMGTEAFF. CDR3 nucleotides: TGCAGTGCTAGAGCTAGGGACAGAATGGGTACTGAAGCTTTCTTT.